This TCR beta chain was observed in a study of CD8 T cells in Susac syndrome. The CDR3 is made up of 12 amino acids. Germline CDR1 SGHNT, CDR2 YYREEE (reference sequence). Trimming stripped 1 base from V and 7 bases from J, with 9 bases between. The authors reverse transcribed roughly 0.45 to 1 ug RNA with random hexamers. From the immunoSEQ multiplex PCR reads, TCRdb called clonotypes with MiXCR, one entry per CDR3 protein. Of about 200,000 distinct CDR3 sequences in the sample, 85% to 95% were seen once. The source material was CD4+ T cells from PBMCs. The chain carries TRBV5-4 and TRBJ2-7; possible D gene TRBD1, 6 bases. This receptor was obtained from a human donor in good health. The CDR3 protein is CASSLTQGEQYF. The CDR3 bases are TGTGCCAGCAGCTTGACCCAGGGGGAGCAGTACTTC.